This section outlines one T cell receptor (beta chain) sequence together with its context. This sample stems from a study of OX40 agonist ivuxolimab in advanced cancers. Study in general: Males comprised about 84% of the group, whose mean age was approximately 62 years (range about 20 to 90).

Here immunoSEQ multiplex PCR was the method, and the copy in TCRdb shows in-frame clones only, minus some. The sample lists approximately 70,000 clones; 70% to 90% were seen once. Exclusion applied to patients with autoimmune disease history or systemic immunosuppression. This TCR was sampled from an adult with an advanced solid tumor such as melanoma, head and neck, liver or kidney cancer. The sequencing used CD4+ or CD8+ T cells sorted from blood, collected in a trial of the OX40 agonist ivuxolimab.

DNA of the CDR3: TGTGCCAGCAGTGAAGCGCGGCAGGCGGCGCGGCAGTACTTC. Residues: CASSEARQAARQYF. The chain joins TRBV2 to TRBJ2-7, with no clear D. V lost 0 bases, J lost 9 bases, and 15 bases lay in between. The CDR3 spans 14 residues. The germline CDR1 and CDR2 sequences are SNHLY and FYNNEI. Supplemented by reference TRBV2 and TRBJ2-7, the full variable domain reads EPEVTQTPSHQVTQMGQEVILRCVPISNHLYFYWYRQILGQKVEFLVSFYNNEISEKSEIFDDQFSVERPDGSNFTLKIRSTKLEDSAMYFCASSEARQAARQYFGPGTRLTVT.